The rows below give T cell receptor beta chains drawn from one sample of a study of CD8+ T cells in alopecia areata. Some clones are missing from TCRdb's copy, which holds only in-frame ones; the method was immunoSEQ multiplex PCR. The table includes hundreds of thousands of clones, roughly 60% detected once. The sample here was CD4+ T cells sorted from blood, taken around week 54, from a patient treated with tofacitinib. The receptor source for this set is a human donor with alopecia areata. Both conserved end residues are part of each CDR3. D genes are given only for firm matches. Clone size appears in some rows only: once, few, many, or a class for an expanded clone.

V gene: TRBV5-1; CDR3 length: 14; D gene: .; J gene: TRBJ2-2; clone size: .; CDR3 protein: CASSLGSGAGELFF; CDR3 DNA: TGCGCCAGCAGCTTGGGGTCGGGAGCCGGGGAGCTGTTTTTT
V gene: TRBV5-4; CDR3 length: 17; D gene: .; J gene: TRBJ1-4; clone size: few; CDR3 protein: CASSFGNPGPGLGKLFF; CDR3 DNA: TGTGCCAGCAGCTTTGGAAATCCGGGCCCCGGGCTGGGAAAACTGTTTTTT
V gene: TRBV30; CDR3 length: 11; D gene: TRBD1; J gene: TRBJ2-5; clone size: .; CDR3 protein: CAWNRGETQYF; CDR3 DNA: TGTGCCTGGAACAGGGGAGAGACCCAGTACTTC
V gene: TRBV4-1; CDR3 length: 13; D gene: .; J gene: TRBJ1-5; clone size: .; CDR3 protein: CASSQVLNQPQHF; CDR3 DNA: TGCGCCAGCAGCCAAGTTCTGAATCAGCCCCAGCATTTT
V gene: TRBV30; CDR3 length: 13; D gene: .; J gene: TRBJ2-1; clone size: .; CDR3 protein: CAWSGGPYNEQFF; CDR3 DNA: TGTGCCTGGAGCGGGGGTCCTTACAATGAGCAGTTCTTC
V gene: TRBV7-2; CDR3 length: 12; D gene: .; J gene: TRBJ2-5; clone size: .; CDR3 protein: CASSFTGETQYF; CDR3 DNA: TGTGCCAGCAGCTTCACGGGCGAGACCCAGTACTTC
V gene: TRBV7-9; CDR3 length: 14; D gene: .; J gene: TRBJ2-2; clone size: few; CDR3 protein: CASSLGQNTGELFF; CDR3 DNA: TGTGCCAGCAGCTTAGGGCAGAACACCGGGGAGCTGTTTTTT
V gene: TRBV5-4; CDR3 length: 16; D gene: .; J gene: TRBJ1-6; clone size: .; CDR3 protein: CASSDEHGQDNSPLHF; CDR3 DNA: TGTGCCAGCAGCGACGAACACGGGCAGGATAATTCACCCCTCCACTTT
V gene: TRBV9; CDR3 length: 16; D gene: TRBD2; J gene: TRBJ2-5; clone size: .; CDR3 protein: CASSATPRGDQETQYF; CDR3 DNA: TGTGCCAGCAGCGCCACCCCTCGGGGGGACCAAGAGACCCAGTACTTC
V gene: TRBV7-8; CDR3 length: 16; D gene: .; J gene: TRBJ2-2; clone size: .; CDR3 protein: CASSLAAVKNTGELFF; CDR3 DNA: TGTGCCAGCAGCTTAGCGGCGGTTAAAAACACCGGGGAGCTGTTTTTT
V gene: TRBV6-5; CDR3 length: 11; D gene: .; J gene: TRBJ2-2; clone size: few; CDR3 protein: CASSNTGELFF; CDR3 DNA: TGTGCCAGCAGCAATACCGGGGAGCTGTTTTTT
V gene: TRBV29-1; CDR3 length: 12; D gene: .; J gene: TRBJ1-1; clone size: .; CDR3 protein: CSVGGRNTEAFF; CDR3 DNA: TGCAGCGTTGGAGGCAGGAACACTGAAGCTTTCTTT
V gene: TRBV4-1; CDR3 length: 18; D gene: TRBD1; J gene: TRBJ2-6; clone size: .; CDR3 protein: CASSQVTGGISGANVLTF; CDR3 DNA: TGCGCCAGCAGCCAGGTTACAGGGGGCATTTCTGGGGCCAACGTCCTGACTTTC
V gene: TRBV29-1; CDR3 length: 10; D gene: .; J gene: TRBJ1-1; clone size: few; CDR3 protein: CSVGAVEAFF; CDR3 DNA: TGCAGCGTGGGGGCAGTTGAAGCTTTCTTT
V gene: TRBV7-6; CDR3 length: 18; D gene: .; J gene: TRBJ2-5; clone size: .; CDR3 protein: CASSRKRRLAGARETQYF; CDR3 DNA: TGTGCCAGCAGCCGAAAAAGACGCCTGGCGGGGGCGAGGGAGACCCAGTACTTC
V gene: TRBV29-1; CDR3 length: 10; D gene: .; J gene: TRBJ2-7; clone size: few; CDR3 protein: CSVRSGEQYF; CDR3 DNA: TGCAGCGTCCGGAGCGGGGAGCAGTACTTC
V gene: TRBV7-2; CDR3 length: 12; D gene: .; J gene: TRBJ2-1; clone size: .; CDR3 protein: CASSSPSNEQFF; CDR3 DNA: TGTGCCAGCAGCTCCCCGAGCAATGAGCAGTTCTTC
V gene: TRBV29-1; CDR3 length: 11; D gene: .; J gene: TRBJ2-7; clone size: .; CDR3 protein: CSVDGRDEQYF; CDR3 DNA: TGCAGCGTTGACGGCAGGGACGAGCAGTACTTC
V gene: TRBV29-1; CDR3 length: 13; D gene: .; J gene: TRBJ1-1; clone size: few; CDR3 protein: CSVAIATGTEAFF; CDR3 DNA: TGCAGCGTCGCCATCGCCACAGGGACTGAAGCTTTCTTT
V gene: TRBV30; CDR3 length: 13; D gene: .; J gene: TRBJ2-4; clone size: .; CDR3 protein: CAWRSKAGNIQYF; CDR3 DNA: TGTGCCTGGAGATCAAAGGCTGGCAACATTCAGTACTTC
V gene: TRBV9; CDR3 length: 10; D gene: .; J gene: TRBJ2-1; clone size: .; CDR3 protein: CAAGTNEQFF; CDR3 DNA: TGTGCCGCGGGGACCAATGAGCAGTTCTTC
V gene: TRBV6-5; CDR3 length: 15; D gene: TRBD2; J gene: TRBJ2-1; clone size: .; CDR3 protein: CASSPAGGAYNEQFF; CDR3 DNA: TGTGCCAGCAGTCCCGCCGGGGGGGCTTACAATGAGCAGTTCTTC
V gene: TRBV18; CDR3 length: 16; D gene: .; J gene: TRBJ1-3; clone size: few; CDR3 protein: CASSPPGVGSGNTIYF; CDR3 DNA: TGTGCCAGCTCACCACCGGGGGTCGGCTCTGGAAACACCATATATTTT
V gene: TRBV5-4; CDR3 length: 15; D gene: TRBD1; J gene: TRBJ1-1; clone size: many; CDR3 protein: CASSPPGTGYTEAFF; CDR3 DNA: TGTGCCAGCAGCCCACCGGGGACAGGGTACACTGAAGCTTTCTTT
V gene: TRBV29-1; CDR3 length: 13; D gene: TRBD2; J gene: TRBJ2-5; clone size: .; CDR3 protein: CSVEIAGGETQYF; CDR3 DNA: TGCAGCGTTGAAATAGCGGGGGGTGAGACCCAGTACTTC
V gene: TRBV2; CDR3 length: 16; D gene: .; J gene: TRBJ1-6; clone size: .; CDR3 protein: CASSESAGQVNSPLHF; CDR3 DNA: TGTGCCAGCAGTGAATCGGCCGGGCAAGTTAATTCACCCCTCCACTTT
V gene: TRBV27; CDR3 length: 15; D gene: .; J gene: TRBJ1-1; clone size: .; CDR3 protein: CASSATGLSSTEAFF; CDR3 DNA: TGTGCCAGCAGTGCAACAGGGTTGAGTAGCACTGAAGCTTTCTTT
V gene: TRBV7-9; CDR3 length: 15; D gene: TRBD1; J gene: TRBJ1-2; clone size: .; CDR3 protein: CASSFRDRPNYGYTF; CDR3 DNA: TGTGCCAGCAGCTTCCGGGACAGGCCGAACTATGGCTACACCTTC